The 20 T cell receptor beta chains reported below all come from one sample, sequenced in a study of CD8 T cells in ankylosing spondylitis. TCRdb processed the 5' RACE reads anew with MiXCR; each CDR3 protein has one entry. This table has 200,000 to 300,000 distinct CDR3 sequences, around 25% appearing once. The sample taken for sequencing was blood, either unsorted or a sorted T cell fraction (not recorded which). The receptors stem from a male donor with ankylosing spondylitis or in good health (not recorded which).

The table lists this clonotype with many counts. The chain is built from TRBV10-3 and TRBJ2-7; D ambiguous. Germline values: CDR1 ENHRY, CDR2 SYGVKD. V was shortened by 3 bases and J by 4 bases, with 1 base between the two germline ends. CDR3 length: 10 amino acids. The CDR3 DNA reads TGTGCCATCAGTGATTACGAGCAGTACTTC. This gives the protein CAISDYEQYF.

The chain employs TRBV9 and TRBJ2-1, with TRBD2 identical over 7 bases. Germline V CDR1 and CDR2: SGDLS, YYNGEE. CDR3 length equals 15 residues. The ends lost 5 bases at V and 6 bases at J; junction bases unmatched: 11. DNA of the CDR3: TGTGCCAGCAGTCCGCGTGGGGGGGGACTCAATGAGCAGTTCTTC. Translation: CASSPRGGGLNEQFF.

This clonotype was picked up a small number of times. The gene calls are TRBV11-2 and TRBJ2-7; 9 positions match TRBD2. CDR3 length: 14 amino acids. Germline V gene sequence: CDR1 SGHAT, CDR2 FQNNGV. V shed 8 bases and J 4 bases; nucleotides not matched to a gene: 9. CDR3 bases: TGTGCCAGCCAAATGGGACTAGCAGTGTACGAGCAGTACTTC. Translating it yields CASQMGLAVYEQYF.

This clonotype was recorded at least ten times. V gene TRBV24-1 combines with J gene TRBJ2-5; 10 positions match TRBD1. The germline gives CDR1 KGHDR, CDR2 SFDVKD. CDR3 length: 16 amino acids. J lost 3 bases, V lost 4 bases, and 7 bases had no gene match. The CDR3 protein is CATSDPPGQGKETQYF. CDR3 bases: TGTGCCACCAGTGACCCCCCGGGACAGGGGAAAGAGACCCAGTACTTC.

In this sample, this clonotype turned up a few times. The J gene is TRBJ2-7, the V gene TRBV5-1, with D unclear. The V end lost 0 bases, the J end lost 2 bases, and 9 bases lay between the germline ends. The CDR3 contains 14 residues. Germline CDR1 and CDR2: SGHRS and YFSETQ. The DNA for the CDR3 is TGCGCCAGCAGCTTGGACGGTCCCCCCTACGAGCAGTACTTC. Amino acid sequence: CASSLDGPPYEQYF.

This clonotype was seen at least ten times. The chain uses TRBV2 and TRBJ1-6, with D uncertain. In germline, CDR1 is SNHLY, CDR2 FYNNEI. The V gene lost 6 bases and the J gene lost 5 bases, with 5 bases spanning the gap. The CDR3 is 12 residues long. In nucleotides, the CDR3 is TGTGCCAGCAGGGGCAATAATTCACCCCTCCACTTT. This encodes CASRGNNSPLHF.

This clonotype was recorded many times. V and J are TRBV10-3 and TRBJ2-3; D may be TRBD1 (6 bases). There are 14 residues in the CDR3. Germline V CDR1 and CDR2: ENHRY, SYGVKD. V gave up 8 bases and J gave up 3 bases, with 15 bases separating them. The CDR3: CAIGGQSETDTQYF. DNA for the CDR3: TGTGCCATCGGTGGACAGAGCGAGACAGATACGCAGTATTTT.

The chain combines TRBV12-3 or TRBV12-4 with TRBJ2-2, with 12 nucleotides matching TRBD2. This CDR3 is 15 amino acids long. Trimming took 4 bases from V and 5 from J; bases not matched to a gene: 2. The DNA of the CDR3 is TGTGCCAGCAGTTGGACTAGCGGGGAGACCGGGGAGCTGTTTTTT. Its protein is CASSWTSGETGELFF.

This clonotype was recorded a few times. This chain connects TRBV12-3 or TRBV12-4 to TRBJ2-7, with D unclear. The CDR3 has 13 amino acids. Trimming stripped 6 bases from V and 0 bases from J, with 9 bases between. The CDR3 region is CASSLRYSYEQYF. As DNA, the CDR3 is TGTGCCAGCAGCCTCAGGTACTCCTACGAGCAGTACTTC.

The rearrangement joins TRBV7-2 to TRBJ1-1; 11 bases line up with TRBD1. CDR3 length: 15 amino acids. Germline V gene data show CDR1 as SGHTA and CDR2 as FQGNSA. The trim removed 4 bases at V and 6 bases at J, leaving 7 bases unmatched. The CDR3 nucleotides read TGTGCCAGCAGCTGGGGTGGGGACAGGGGGGCTGAAGCTTTCTTT. Amino acids: CASSWGGDRGAEAFF.

Ten or more counts support this clonotype. This chain joins TRBV5-1 and TRBJ2-2; 8 bases line up with TRBD1. The CDR3 loop spans 15 amino acids. The V gene end was trimmed by 0 bases and the J gene end by 6 bases; junction bases not matched to a gene: 4. CDR1 and CDR2 from the germline V gene are SGHRS and YFSETQ. CDR3 region: CASSLGRQGSGELFF. In DNA, the CDR3 is TGCGCCAGCAGCTTGGGCCGACAGGGGTCCGGGGAGCTGTTTTTT.

In this sample, this clonotype turned up a few times. The CDR3 nucleotides are TGTGCCAGTAGTGCAATGGGGGACACGTATGGCTACACCTTC. Translated: CASSAMGDTYGYTF. The chain carries TRBV19 and TRBJ1-2; maybe TRBD1 (6 bases). V lost 5 bases and J lost 5, with 15 bases in between. Germline V gives CDR1 LNHDA, CDR2 SQIVND (reference sequence). There are 14 residues in the CDR3.

This clonotype showed up just a few times. The chain carries TRBV2 and TRBJ2-7; D not resolved. There are 14 residues in the CDR3. V was cut by 9 bases and J by 5 bases, with 20 bases left in between. Germline V gene sequence: CDR1 SNHLY, CDR2 FYNNEI. CDR3 nucleotides: TGTGCCAGTCGGCAGGACCTCCCTAGGAACGAGCAGTACTTC. Translating gives CASRQDLPRNEQYF. Complete variable domain (other parts from reference TRBV2 and TRBJ2-7): EPEVTQTPSHQVTQMGQEVILRCVPISNHLYFYWYRQILGQKVEFLVSFYNNEISEKSEIFDDQFSVERPDGSNFTLKIRSTKLEDSAMYFCASRQDLPRNEQYFGPGTRLTVT.

This clonotype occurred many times. The rearrangement joins TRBV20-1 to TRBJ2-3, with 9 bases that match TRBD1. V was pared by 6 bases and J by 2 bases, with 15 bases of the junction left unmatched. Germline assignment: CDR1 DFQATT and CDR2 SNEGSKA (reference sequence). The CDR3 contains 17 residues. CDR3 DNA sequence: TGCAGTGCAGCCTTGATTTTCGGACAGGGGATCACAGATACGCAGTATTTT. Amino acids: CSAALIFGQGITDTQYF.

This clonotype was seen ten or more times. The V call is TRBV6-5, the J call TRBJ2-3, with TRBD2 matching over 7 bases. The CDR3 totals 16 residues. V gave up 2 bases and J gave up 2 bases; unmatched junction bases: 7. Germline-derived CDR1 and CDR2 are MNHEY and SVGAGI. CDR3 loop: CASSYKAGRPTDTQYF. The CDR3 DNA is TGTGCCAGCAGTTACAAAGCGGGAAGACCCACAGATACGCAGTATTTT.

The rearrangement joins TRBV3-1 to TRBJ2-5; D unresolved. Trimming stripped 6 bases from V and 9 bases from J, with 17 bases between. This CDR3 is built from 13 residues. The germline gives CDR1 LGHDT, CDR2 YNNKEL (reference sequence). CDR3 coding DNA: TGTGCCAGCAGTACCGACTGGCTTGGGGCCCAGTACTTC. Encoded protein: CASSTDWLGAQYF.

This clonotype was recorded many times. In nucleotides, the CDR3 is TGTGCCAGCAGTCGAACGGGTCCACGGACAGCCACAGATACGCAGTATTTT. As protein: CASSRTGPRTATDTQYF. The rearrangement links TRBV2 to TRBJ2-3; tentatively, D is TRBD1 (6 bases). V lost 5 bases, J lost 2 bases, and 20 bases lay in between. Germline loops: CDR1 SNHLY, CDR2 FYNNEI. CDR3 length equals 17 residues.

This clonotype showed up just a few times. The chain carries TRBV10-3 and TRBJ2-5; 10 nucleotides line up with TRBD1. V gave up 6 bases and J gave up 5 bases; unmatched junction bases: 6. Per germline, CDR1 ENHRY and CDR2 SYGVKD. This CDR3 spans 14 amino acids. The CDR3 bases are TGTGCCATCAGGACAGGGGGCGGAGGGGAGACCCAGTACTTC. Its protein product is CAIRTGGGGETQYF.

This clonotype was seen more than once but under ten times. The chain couples TRBV5-1 to TRBJ2-6, with no clear D. The V and J ends lost 0 bases and 7 bases respectively, with 17 bases between them. The CDR3 is 17 amino acids. Per germline, CDR1 SGHRS and CDR2 YFSETQ. DNA of the CDR3: TGCGCCAGCAGCTTGGAGAGTCGGCAGCCGACCGCCAACGTCCTGACTTTC. Its protein is CASSLESRQPTANVLTF.

The gene calls are TRBV7-2 and TRBJ2-5; D uncertain. Trimming took 5 bases from V and 3 from J, leaving 10 bases between them. The CDR3 runs to 13 residues. Germline V gene lookup returns CDR1 SGHTA and CDR2 FQGNSA. The CDR3 protein is CASSASKEETQYF. The DNA of the CDR3 is TGTGCCAGCAGCGCCTCCAAAGAAGAGACCCAGTACTTC.